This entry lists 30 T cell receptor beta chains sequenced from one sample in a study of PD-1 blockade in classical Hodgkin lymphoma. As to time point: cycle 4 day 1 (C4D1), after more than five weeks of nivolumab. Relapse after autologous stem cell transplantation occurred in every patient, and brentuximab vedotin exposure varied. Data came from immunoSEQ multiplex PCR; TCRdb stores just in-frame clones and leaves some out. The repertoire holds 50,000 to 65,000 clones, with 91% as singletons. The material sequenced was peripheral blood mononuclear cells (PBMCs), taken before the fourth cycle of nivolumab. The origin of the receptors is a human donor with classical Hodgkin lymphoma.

The CDR3 sequence: CASSFNGGVDTQYF. CDR3 nucleotides: TGTGCCAGCAGCTTCAACGGGGGGGTCGATACGCAGTATTTT. J is TRBJ2-3 and V is TRBV5-4; 8 bases agree with TRBD2. The trim removed 2 bases at V and 6 bases at J, leaving 5 bases unmatched. CDR3 size: 14 residues. Germline V lookup: CDR1 SGHNT, CDR2 YYREEE (reference sequence).

CDR3 coding DNA: TGTGCCAGTAGTTTTCTCGAAGGGGGCGCAGGGACTGAAGCTTTCTTT. As protein: CASSFLEGGAGTEAFF. This rearrangement joins TRBV19 to TRBJ1-1; 7 bases are a match to TRBD1. Germline loops: CDR1 LNHDA, CDR2 SQIVND (reference sequence). The J segment lost 5 bases and the V segment lost 5 bases, leaving 14 bases of the junction unmatched. This CDR3 contains 16 residues.

The chain's CDR3 is CASRWTGKVYGYTF. DNA for the CDR3: TGTGCCAGCAGGTGGACAGGGAAGGTCTATGGCTACACCTTC. The chain recombines TRBV6-5 with TRBJ1-2, with 8 bases identical to TRBD1. CDR1 and CDR2 from the germline V gene are MNHEY and SVGAGI. V lost 6 bases to trimming and J lost 4 bases; unmatched junction nucleotides: 7. This CDR3 is built from 14 residues.

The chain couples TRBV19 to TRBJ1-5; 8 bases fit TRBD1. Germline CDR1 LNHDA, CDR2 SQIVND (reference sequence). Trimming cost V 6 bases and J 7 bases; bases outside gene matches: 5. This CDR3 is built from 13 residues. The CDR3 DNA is TGTGCCAGTAGCCAGGGGGCAAGGCAGCCCCAGCATTTT. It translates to CASSQGARQPQHF. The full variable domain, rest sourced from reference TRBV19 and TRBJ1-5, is DGGITQSPKYLFRKEGQNVTLSCEQNLNHDAMYWYRQDPGQGLRLIYYSQIVNDFQKGDIAEGYSVSREKKESFPLTVTSAQKNPTAFYLCASSQGARQPQHFGDGTRLSIL.

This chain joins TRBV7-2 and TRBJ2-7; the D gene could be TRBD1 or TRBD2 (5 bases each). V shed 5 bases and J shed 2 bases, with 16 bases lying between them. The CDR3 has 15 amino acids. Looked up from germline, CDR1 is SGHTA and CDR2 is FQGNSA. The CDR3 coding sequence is TGTGCCAGCAGCATATACCGGGACCCAACCTACGAGCAGTACTTC. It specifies CASSIYRDPTYEQYF.

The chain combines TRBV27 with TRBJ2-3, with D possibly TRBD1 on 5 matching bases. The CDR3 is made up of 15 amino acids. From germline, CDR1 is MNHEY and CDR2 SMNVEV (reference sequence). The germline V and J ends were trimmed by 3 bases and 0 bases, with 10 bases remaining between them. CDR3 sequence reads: CASSFDSASTDTQYF. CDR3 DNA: TGTGCCAGCAGTTTCGACAGTGCTAGCACAGATACGCAGTATTTT.

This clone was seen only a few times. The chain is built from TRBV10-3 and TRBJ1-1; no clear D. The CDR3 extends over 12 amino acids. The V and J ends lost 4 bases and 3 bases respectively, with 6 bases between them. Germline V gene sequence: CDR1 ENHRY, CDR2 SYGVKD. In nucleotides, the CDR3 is TGTGCCATCAGTGCGGTGGACACTGAAGCTTTCTTT. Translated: CAISAVDTEAFF.

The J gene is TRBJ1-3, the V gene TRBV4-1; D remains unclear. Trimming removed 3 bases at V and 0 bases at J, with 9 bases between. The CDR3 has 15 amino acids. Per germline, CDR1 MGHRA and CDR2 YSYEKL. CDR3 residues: CASSQTEFSGNTIYF. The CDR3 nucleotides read TGCGCCAGCAGCCAGACTGAGTTCTCTGGAAACACCATATATTTT.

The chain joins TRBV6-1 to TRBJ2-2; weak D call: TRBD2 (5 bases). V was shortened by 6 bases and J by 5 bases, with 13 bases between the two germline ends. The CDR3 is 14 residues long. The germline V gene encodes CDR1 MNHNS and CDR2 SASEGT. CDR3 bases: TGTGCCAGCAGCGCCCCACCGGGGACCGGGGAGCTGTTTTTT. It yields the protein CASSAPPGTGELFF.

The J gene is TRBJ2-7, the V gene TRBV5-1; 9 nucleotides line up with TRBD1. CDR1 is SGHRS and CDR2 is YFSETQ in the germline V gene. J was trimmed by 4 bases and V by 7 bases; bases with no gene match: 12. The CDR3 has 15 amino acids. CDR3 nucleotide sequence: TGCGCCAGCTCCCGATCGACAGGGGGGGGATACGAGCAGTACTTC. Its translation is CASSRSTGGGYEQYF.

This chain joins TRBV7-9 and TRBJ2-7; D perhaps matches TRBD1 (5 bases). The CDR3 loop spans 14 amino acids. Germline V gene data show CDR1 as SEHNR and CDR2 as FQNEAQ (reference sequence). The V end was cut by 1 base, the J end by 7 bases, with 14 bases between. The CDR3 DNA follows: TGTGCCAGCAGCTTAGTGGCAGGGTTTAGTGAGCAGTACTTC. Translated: CASSLVAGFSEQYF.

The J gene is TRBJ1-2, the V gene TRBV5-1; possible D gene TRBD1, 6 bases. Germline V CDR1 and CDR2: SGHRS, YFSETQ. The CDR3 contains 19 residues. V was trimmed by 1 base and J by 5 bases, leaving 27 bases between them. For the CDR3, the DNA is TGCGCCAGCAGCTTGCCCAGGGGCCACCCCATCGGCAGCAAATATGGCTACACCTTC. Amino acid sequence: CASSLPRGHPIGSKYGYTF. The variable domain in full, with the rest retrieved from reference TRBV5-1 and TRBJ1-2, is KAGVTQTPRYLIKTRGQQVTLSCSPISGHRSVSWYQQTPGQGLQFLFEYFSETQRNKGNFPGRFSGRQFSNSRSEMNVSTLELGDSALYLCASSLPRGHPIGSKYGYTFGSGTRLTVV.

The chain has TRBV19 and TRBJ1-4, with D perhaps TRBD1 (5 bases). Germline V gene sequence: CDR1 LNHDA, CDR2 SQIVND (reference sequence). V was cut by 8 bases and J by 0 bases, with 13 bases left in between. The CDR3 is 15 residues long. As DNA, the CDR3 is TGTGCCAGTTCTAACAGGAGGACAACTAATGAAAAACTGTTTTTT. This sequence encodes CASSNRRTTNEKLFF.

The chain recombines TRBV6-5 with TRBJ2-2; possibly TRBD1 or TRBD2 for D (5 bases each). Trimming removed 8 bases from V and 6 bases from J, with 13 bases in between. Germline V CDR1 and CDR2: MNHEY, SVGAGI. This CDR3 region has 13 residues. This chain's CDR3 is CASGRGTAGELFF. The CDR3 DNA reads TGTGCCAGCGGACGTGGGACGGCCGGGGAGCTGTTTTTT.

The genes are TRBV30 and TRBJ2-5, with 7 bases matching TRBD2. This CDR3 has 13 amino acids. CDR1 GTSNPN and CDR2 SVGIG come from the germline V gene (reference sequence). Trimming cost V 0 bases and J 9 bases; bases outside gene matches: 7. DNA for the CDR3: TGTGCCTGGAGTGTGGGGATACGGGGGGCCCAGTACTTC. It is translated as CAWSVGIRGAQYF.

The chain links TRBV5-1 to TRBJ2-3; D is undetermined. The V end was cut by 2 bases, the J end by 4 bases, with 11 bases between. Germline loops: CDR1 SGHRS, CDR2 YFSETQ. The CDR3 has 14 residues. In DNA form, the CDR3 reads TGCGCCAGCAGCTTATTCCCAGAAGCAGATACGCAGTATTTT. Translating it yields CASSLFPEADTQYF.

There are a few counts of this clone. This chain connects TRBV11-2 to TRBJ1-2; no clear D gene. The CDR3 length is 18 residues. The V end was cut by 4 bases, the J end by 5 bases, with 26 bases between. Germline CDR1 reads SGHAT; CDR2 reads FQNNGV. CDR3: CASSSSTEETARDYGYTF. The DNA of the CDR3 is TGTGCCAGCAGCTCATCAACCGAAGAGACCGCGAGGGATTATGGCTACACCTTC.

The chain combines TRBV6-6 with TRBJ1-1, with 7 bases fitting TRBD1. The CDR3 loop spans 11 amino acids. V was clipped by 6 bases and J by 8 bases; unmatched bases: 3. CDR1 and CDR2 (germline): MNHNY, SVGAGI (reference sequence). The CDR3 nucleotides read TGTGCCAGCAGCCGGGACAGAGAAGCTTTCTTT. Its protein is CASSRDREAFF.

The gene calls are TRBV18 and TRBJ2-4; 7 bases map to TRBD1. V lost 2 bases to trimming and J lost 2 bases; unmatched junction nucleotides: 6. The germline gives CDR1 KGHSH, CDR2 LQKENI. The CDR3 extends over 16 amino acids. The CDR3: CASSPTGVGPKNIQYF. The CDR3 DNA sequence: TGTGCCAGCTCACCAACAGGGGTGGGTCCCAAAAACATTCAGTACTTC.

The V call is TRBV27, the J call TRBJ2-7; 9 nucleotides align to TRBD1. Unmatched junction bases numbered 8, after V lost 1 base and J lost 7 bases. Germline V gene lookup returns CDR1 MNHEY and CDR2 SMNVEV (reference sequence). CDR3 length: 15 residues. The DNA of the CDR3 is TGTGCCAGCAGTTTATACCCACAGGGGGCGCAGGAGCAGTACTTC. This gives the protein CASSLYPQGAQEQYF.

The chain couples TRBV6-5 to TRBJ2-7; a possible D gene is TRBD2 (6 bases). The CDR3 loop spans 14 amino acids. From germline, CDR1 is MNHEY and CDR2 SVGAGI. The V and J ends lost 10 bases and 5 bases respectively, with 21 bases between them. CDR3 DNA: TGTGCCACTAGCCTAGGGTTGGGGGGAAACGAGCAGTACTTC. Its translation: CATSLGLGGNEQYF.

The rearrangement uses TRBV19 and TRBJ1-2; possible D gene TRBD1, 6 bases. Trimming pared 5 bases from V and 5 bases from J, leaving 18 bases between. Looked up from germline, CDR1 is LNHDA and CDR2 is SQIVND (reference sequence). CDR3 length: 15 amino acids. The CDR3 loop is CASSSPADRMYGYTF. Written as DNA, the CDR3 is TGTGCCAGTAGTTCCCCTGCCGACAGGATGTATGGCTACACCTTC. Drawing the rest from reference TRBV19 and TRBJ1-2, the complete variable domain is DGGITQSPKYLFRKEGQNVTLSCEQNLNHDAMYWYRQDPGQGLRLIYYSQIVNDFQKGDIAEGYSVSREKKESFPLTVTSAQKNPTAFYLCASSSPADRMYGYTFGSGTRLTVV.

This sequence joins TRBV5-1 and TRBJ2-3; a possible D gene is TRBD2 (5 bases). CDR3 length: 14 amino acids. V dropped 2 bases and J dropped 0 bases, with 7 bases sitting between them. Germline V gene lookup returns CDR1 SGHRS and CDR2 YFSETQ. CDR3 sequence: CASSLSGSTDTQYF. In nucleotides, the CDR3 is TGCGCCAGCAGCTTATCGGGGAGCACAGATACGCAGTATTTT.

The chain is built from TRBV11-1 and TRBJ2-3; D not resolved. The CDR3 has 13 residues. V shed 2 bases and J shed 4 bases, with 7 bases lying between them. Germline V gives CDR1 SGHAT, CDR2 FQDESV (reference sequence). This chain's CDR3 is CASSLTWADTQYF. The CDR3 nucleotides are TGTGCCAGCAGCTTAACGTGGGCAGATACGCAGTATTTT. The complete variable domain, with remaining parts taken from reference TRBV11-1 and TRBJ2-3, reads EAEVAQSPRYKITEKSQAVAFWCDPISGHATLYWYRQILGQGPELLVQFQDESVVDDSQLPKDRFSAERLKGVDSTLKIQPAELGDSAMYLCASSLTWADTQYFGPGTRLTVL.

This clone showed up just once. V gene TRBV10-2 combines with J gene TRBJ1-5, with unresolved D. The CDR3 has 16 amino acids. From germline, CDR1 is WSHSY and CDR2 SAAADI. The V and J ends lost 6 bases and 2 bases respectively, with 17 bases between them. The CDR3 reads CASSPNIAGGNQPQHF. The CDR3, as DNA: TGCGCCAGCAGCCCAAATATCGCAGGTGGCAATCAGCCCCAGCATTTT.

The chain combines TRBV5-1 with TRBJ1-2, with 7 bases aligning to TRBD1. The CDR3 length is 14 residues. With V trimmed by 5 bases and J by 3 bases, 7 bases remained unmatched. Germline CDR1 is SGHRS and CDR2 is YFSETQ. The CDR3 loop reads CASSKTGDDYGYTF. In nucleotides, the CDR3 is TGCGCCAGCAGTAAAACAGGGGATGACTATGGCTACACCTTC.

The CDR3 sequence is CASSQGSWGADTQYF. In DNA, the CDR3 is TGTGCCAGCAGCCAAGGTTCATGGGGTGCAGATACGCAGTATTTT. The V call is TRBV14, the J call TRBJ2-3; D remains unclear. Germline CDR1 and CDR2: SGHDN and FVKESK. This CDR3 has 15 residues. V lost 1 base, J lost 4 bases, and 12 bases lay in between.

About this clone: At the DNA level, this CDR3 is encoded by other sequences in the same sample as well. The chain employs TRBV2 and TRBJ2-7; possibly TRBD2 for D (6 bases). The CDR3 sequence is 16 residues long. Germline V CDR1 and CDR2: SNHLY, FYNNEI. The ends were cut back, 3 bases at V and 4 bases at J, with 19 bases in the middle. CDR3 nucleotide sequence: TGTGCCAGCAGTGAGGGTTTCGGGGGTTCCCTATACGAGCAGTACTTC. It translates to CASSEGFGGSLYEQYF.

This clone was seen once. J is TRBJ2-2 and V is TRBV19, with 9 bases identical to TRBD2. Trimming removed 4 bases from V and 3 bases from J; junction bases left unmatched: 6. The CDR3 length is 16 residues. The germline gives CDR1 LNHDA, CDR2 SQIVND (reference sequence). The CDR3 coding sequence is TGTGCCAGTAGTACCAGGACTAGCGCGTACACCGGGGAGCTGTTTTTT. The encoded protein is CASSTRTSAYTGELFF.

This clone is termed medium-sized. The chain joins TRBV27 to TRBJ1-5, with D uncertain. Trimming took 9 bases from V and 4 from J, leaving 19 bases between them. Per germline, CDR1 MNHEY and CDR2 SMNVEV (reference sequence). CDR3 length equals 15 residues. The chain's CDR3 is CASKVGPGGNQPQHF. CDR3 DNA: TGTGCCAGTAAAGTGGGTCCGGGAGGTAATCAGCCCCAGCATTTT.